These T cell receptor beta chains were read from a single sample in a study of OX40 agonist ivuxolimab in advanced cancers. Assay used: immunoSEQ multiplex PCR; TCRdb lists only in-frame clones, some missing. The data hold fewer than 85,000 clones, with under 85% observed a single time. The sample in question was CD4+ or CD8+ T cells sorted from blood, obtained in a trial of the OX40 agonist ivuxolimab. These receptors came from an adult with an advanced solid tumor such as melanoma, head and neck, liver or kidney cancer. CDR3s include the opening cysteine and the closing phenylalanine or tryptophan. A D gene is named only where the DNA matches it firmly. The size of a clone is reported for some rows only, either as once, few or many, or as a class for expanded clones.

d_call,v_call,j_call,clone_size,cdr3_aa,cdr3_nt
.,TRBV7-2,TRBJ2-7,.,CASSGGFDEQYF,TGTGCCAGCAGCGGGGGCTTCGACGAGCAGTACTTC
TRBD2,TRBV10-2,TRBJ2-1,.,CASSLPSGFYNEQFF,TGCGCCAGCAGTCTCCCTAGCGGGTTTTACAATGAGCAGTTCTTC
.,TRBV28,TRBJ2-3,.,CASSLGPGRANTDTQYF,TGTGCCAGCAGTTTGGGCCCCGGCAGGGCAAACACAGATACGCAGTATTTT
TRBD1,TRBV4-1,TRBJ1-1,.,CASSGQGILEAFF,TGCGCCAGCAGCGGACAGGGCATTTTAGAAGCTTTCTTT
TRBD1,TRBV4-3,TRBJ2-3,few,CASSLTWTGYTDTQYF,TGCGCCAGCAGCCTAACCTGGACAGGGTACACAGATACGCAGTATTTT
.,TRBV5-5,TRBJ2-7,.,CASSLERRSYEQYF,TGTGCCAGCAGCCTCGAAAGGCGGTCCTACGAGCAGTACTTC
TRBD2,TRBV13,TRBJ2-3,.,CASSLVGLADTQYF,TGTGCCAGCAGCTTAGTAGGACTAGCAGATACGCAGTATTTT
TRBD1,TRBV4-1,TRBJ1-1,.,CASSQRPGQGATEAFF,TGCGCCAGCAGCCAGCGTCCGGGACAGGGGGCAACTGAAGCTTTCTTT
TRBD1,TRBV28,TRBJ2-7,.,CASSTLGSPGQLGF,TGTGCCAGCAGTACGCTAGGGTCGCCGGGACAGCTAGGCTTC
TRBD2,TRBV11-2,TRBJ2-3,.,CASSFSSGGADTQYF,TGTGCCAGCAGCTTTTCTAGCGGGGGCGCAGATACGCAGTATTTT
TRBD2,TRBV6-1,TRBJ2-7,few,CASRGLVKSYEQYF,TGTGCCAGCAGAGGACTAGTAAAAAGCTACGAGCAGTACTTC
TRBD2,TRBV7-6,TRBJ2-1,.,CASSPIGGWERGAYNEQFF,TGTGCCAGCAGCCCCATCGGGGGGTGGGAGCGGGGCGCCTACAATGAGCAGTTCTTC
.,TRBV28,TRBJ1-2,.,CASRAAPGGTNYGYTF,TGTGCCAGCAGGGCTGCCCCGGGGGGGACTAACTATGGCTACACCTTC
.,TRBV27,TRBJ2-3,.,CASSLSWARVTDTQYF,TGTGCCAGCAGTTTAAGTTGGGCTCGGGTCACAGATACGCAGTATTTT
.,TRBV18,TRBJ1-5,.,CASSKDGPNQPQHF,TGTGCCAGCTCTAAAGACGGCCCAAATCAGCCCCAGCATTTT
.,TRBV6-5,TRBJ1-1,.,CASGGGRFMNTEAFF,TGTGCCAGCGGGGGGGGGCGGTTCATGAACACTGAAGCTTTCTTT
.,TRBV19,TRBJ1-2,.,CASSTPGYGYTF,TGTGCCAGTAGCACCCCTGGGTATGGCTACACCTTC
.,TRBV28,TRBJ1-1,.,CASRLTRNTEAFF,TGTGCCAGCAGGCTGACACGGAACACTGAAGCTTTCTTT
.,TRBV6-6,TRBJ1-6,.,CASSYFGHTNSPLHF,TGTGCCAGCAGTTACTTCGGACACACCAATTCACCCCTCCACTTT
TRBD2,TRBV27,TRBJ2-1,.,CASSPRSGSQSYNEQFF,TGTGCCAGCAGTCCACGCAGCGGGAGTCAATCCTACAATGAGCAGTTCTTC
.,TRBV11-2,TRBJ1-1,.,CASSSGRLVHMNTEAFF,TGTGCCAGCAGCTCTGGACGACTAGTTCACATGAACACTGAAGCTTTCTTT
.,TRBV18,TRBJ1-1,.,CASSPPVYNGAEAFF,TGTGCCAGCTCACCACCGGTGTATAATGGGGCTGAAGCTTTCTTT
TRBD1,TRBV7-2,TRBJ2-7,.,CASSSTGWIYEQYF,TGTGCCAGCAGCTCGACAGGGTGGATCTACGAGCAGTACTTC
.,TRBV4-1,TRBJ1-2,.,CASSQDPSGVGYGYTF,TGCGCCAGCAGCCAAGATCCTTCGGGGGTTGGCTATGGCTACACCTTC